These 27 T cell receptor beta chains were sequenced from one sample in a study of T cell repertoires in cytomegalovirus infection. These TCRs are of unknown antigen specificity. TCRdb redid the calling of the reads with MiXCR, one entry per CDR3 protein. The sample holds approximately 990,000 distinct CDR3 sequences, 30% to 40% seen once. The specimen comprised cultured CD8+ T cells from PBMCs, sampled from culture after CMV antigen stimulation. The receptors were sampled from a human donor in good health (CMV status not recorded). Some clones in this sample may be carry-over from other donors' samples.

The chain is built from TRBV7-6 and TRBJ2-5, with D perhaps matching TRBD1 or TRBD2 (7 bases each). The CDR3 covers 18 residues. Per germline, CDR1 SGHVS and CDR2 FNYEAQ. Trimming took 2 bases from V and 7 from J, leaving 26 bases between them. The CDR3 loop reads CASSLPPRGGPPPVTQYF. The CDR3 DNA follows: TGTGCCAGCAGCTTACCCCCCAGGGGGGGGCCCCCTCCGGTGACCCAGTACTTC.

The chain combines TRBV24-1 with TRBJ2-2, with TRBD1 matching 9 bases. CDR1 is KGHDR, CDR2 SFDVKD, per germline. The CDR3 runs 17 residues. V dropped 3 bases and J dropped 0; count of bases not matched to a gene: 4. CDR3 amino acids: CATSDLTGGPNTGELFF. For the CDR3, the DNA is TGTGCCACCAGTGATCTTACAGGGGGCCCGAACACCGGGGAGCTGTTTTTT.

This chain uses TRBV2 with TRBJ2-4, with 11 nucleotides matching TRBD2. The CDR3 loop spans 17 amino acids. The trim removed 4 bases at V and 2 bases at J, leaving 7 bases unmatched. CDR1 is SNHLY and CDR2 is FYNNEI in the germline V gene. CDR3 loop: CASSVIVTSGTKNIQYF. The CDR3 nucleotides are TGTGCCAGCAGTGTAATAGTGACTAGCGGGACCAAAAACATTCAGTACTTC.

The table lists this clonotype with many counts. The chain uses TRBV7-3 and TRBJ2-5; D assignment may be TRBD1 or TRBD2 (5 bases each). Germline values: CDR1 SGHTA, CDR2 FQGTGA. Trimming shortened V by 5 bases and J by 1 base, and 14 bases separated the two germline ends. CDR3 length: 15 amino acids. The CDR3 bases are TGTGCCAGCAGCATGGGACCGCAGGTCCAAGAGACCCAGTACTTC. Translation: CASSMGPQVQETQYF. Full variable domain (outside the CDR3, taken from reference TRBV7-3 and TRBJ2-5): GAGVSQTPSNKVTEKGKYVELRCDPISGHTALYWYRQSLGQGPEFLIYFQGTGAADDSGLPNDRFFAVRPEGSVSTLKIQRTERGDSAVYLCASSMGPQVQETQYFGPGTRLLVL.

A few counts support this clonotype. CDR3 sequence: CASSLSILQGRGQETQYF. In nucleotides, the CDR3 is TGTGCCAGCAGTTTATCGATTTTGCAGGGAAGGGGCCAAGAGACCCAGTACTTC. The chain couples TRBV27 to TRBJ2-5, with D possibly being TRBD1 (5 bases). V was clipped by 0 bases and J by 1 base, with 18 bases between them. There are 18 residues in the CDR3. Germline V gene sequence: CDR1 MNHEY, CDR2 SMNVEV (reference sequence).

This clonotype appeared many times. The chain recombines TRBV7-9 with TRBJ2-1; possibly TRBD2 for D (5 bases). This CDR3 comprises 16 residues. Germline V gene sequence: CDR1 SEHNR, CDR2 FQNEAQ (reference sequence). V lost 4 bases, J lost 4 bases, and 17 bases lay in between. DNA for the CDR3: TGTGCCAGCAGCTCAACGTTCGGCGGGCGTTACAATGAGCAGTTCTTC. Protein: CASSSTFGGRYNEQFF.

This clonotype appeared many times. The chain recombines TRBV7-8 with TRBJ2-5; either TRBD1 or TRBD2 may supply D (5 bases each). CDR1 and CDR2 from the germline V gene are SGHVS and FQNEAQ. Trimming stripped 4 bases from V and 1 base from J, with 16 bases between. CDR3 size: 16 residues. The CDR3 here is CASSSNQGRRQETQYF. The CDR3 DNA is TGTGCCAGCAGCTCGAACCAGGGACGCCGCCAAGAGACCCAGTACTTC.

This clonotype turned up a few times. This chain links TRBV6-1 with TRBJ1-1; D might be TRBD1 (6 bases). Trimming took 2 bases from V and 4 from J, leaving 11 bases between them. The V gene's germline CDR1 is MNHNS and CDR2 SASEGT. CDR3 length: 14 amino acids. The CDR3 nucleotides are TGTGCCAGCAGTGAATATGAGGGGGGCACTGAAGCTTTCTTT. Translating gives CASSEYEGGTEAFF.

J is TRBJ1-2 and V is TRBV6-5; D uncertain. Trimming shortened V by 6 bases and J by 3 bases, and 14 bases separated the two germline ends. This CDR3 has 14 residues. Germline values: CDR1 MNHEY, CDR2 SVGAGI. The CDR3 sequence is CASREATGYYGYTF. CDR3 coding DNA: TGTGCCAGCAGAGAAGCTACTGGTTACTATGGCTACACCTTC.

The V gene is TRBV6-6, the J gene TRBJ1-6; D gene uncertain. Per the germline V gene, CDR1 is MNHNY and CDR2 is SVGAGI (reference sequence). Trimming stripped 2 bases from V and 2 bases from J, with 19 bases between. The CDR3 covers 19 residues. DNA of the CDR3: TGTGCCAGCAGTTACCATCCGGGCAGAGCGGCGCCCTATAATTCACCCCTCCACTTT. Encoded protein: CASSYHPGRAAPYNSPLHF.

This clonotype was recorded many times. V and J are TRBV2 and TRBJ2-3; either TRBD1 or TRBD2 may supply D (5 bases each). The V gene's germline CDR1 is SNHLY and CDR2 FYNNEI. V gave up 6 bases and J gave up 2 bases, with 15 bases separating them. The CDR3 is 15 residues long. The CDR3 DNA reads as TGTGCCAGCAGGGGGGACGAAATACCCACAGATACGCAGTATTTT. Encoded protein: CASRGDEIPTDTQYF.

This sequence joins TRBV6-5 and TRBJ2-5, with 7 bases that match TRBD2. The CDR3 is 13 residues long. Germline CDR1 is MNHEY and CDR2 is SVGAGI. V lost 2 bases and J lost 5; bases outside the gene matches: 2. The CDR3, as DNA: TGTGCCAGCAGTTACCTAGCGGAGGAGACCCAGTACTTC. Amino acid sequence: CASSYLAEETQYF.

CDR3 protein: CASSESSGNTIYF. CDR3 nucleotides: TGTGCCAGCAGTGAGAGCTCTGGAAACACCATATATTTT. The chain has TRBV6-1 and TRBJ1-3; D remains ambiguous. The germline gives CDR1 MNHNS, CDR2 SASEGT. CDR3 length: 13 amino acids. V lost 3 bases and J 0 bases, leaving 3 bases between the germline ends.

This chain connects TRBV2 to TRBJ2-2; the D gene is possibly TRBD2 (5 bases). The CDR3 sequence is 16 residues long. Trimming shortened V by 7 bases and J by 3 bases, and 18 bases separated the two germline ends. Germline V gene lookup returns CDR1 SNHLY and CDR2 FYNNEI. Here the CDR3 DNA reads TGTGCCAGCACCCTTGGGGTAGAGCGGTACACCGGGGAGCTGTTTTTT. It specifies CASTLGVERYTGELFF.

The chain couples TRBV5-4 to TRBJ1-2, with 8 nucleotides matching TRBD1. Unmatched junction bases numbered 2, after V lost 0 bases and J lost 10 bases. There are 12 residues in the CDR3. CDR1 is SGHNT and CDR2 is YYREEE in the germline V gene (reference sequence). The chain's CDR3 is CASSLETGAYTF. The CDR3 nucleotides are TGTGCCAGCAGCTTGGAGACAGGGGCCTACACCTTC.

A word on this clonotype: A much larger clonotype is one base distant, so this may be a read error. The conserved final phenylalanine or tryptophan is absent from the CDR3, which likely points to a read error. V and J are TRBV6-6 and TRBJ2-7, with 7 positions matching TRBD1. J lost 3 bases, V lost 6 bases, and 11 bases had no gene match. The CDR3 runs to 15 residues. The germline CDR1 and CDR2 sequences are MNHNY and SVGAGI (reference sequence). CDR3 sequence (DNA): TGTGCCAGCAGAGCCGACAGGGTGAAGGACTACGAGCAGTACGCC. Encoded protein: CASRADRVKDYEQYA.

Here the CDR3 reads CSVYGIDSTEAFF. The CDR3 nucleotides read TGCAGCGTTTATGGTATCGACAGCACTGAAGCTTTCTTT. V gene TRBV29-1 combines with J gene TRBJ1-1; weak D call: TRBD1 (5 bases). CDR3 length: 13 residues. The V end lost 5 bases, the J end lost 4 bases, and 14 bases lay between the germline ends. Germline-derived CDR1 and CDR2 are SQVTM and ANQGSEA.

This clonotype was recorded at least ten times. The CDR3 nucleotides read TGTGCCAGCAGTTACTCCGGGGGGGCTGGTGAGCAGTTCTTC. This translates into CASSYSGGAGEQFF. V gene TRBV6-5 combines with J gene TRBJ2-1, with 8 bases matching TRBD2. This CDR3 is built from 14 residues. Per germline, CDR1 MNHEY and CDR2 SVGAGI. The V and J ends lost 0 bases and 9 bases, in that order; junction bases with no gene match: 4.

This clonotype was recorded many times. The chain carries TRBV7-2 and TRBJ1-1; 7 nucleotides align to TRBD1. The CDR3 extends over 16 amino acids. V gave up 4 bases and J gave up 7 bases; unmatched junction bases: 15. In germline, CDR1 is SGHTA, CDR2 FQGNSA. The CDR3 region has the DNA TGTGCCAGCAGCTCCTATAACAACAGGGGATGGGGTGAAGCTTTCTTT. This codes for CASSSYNNRGWGEAFF. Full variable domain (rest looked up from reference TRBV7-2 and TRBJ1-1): GAGVSQSPSNKVTEKGKDVELRCDPISGHTALYWYRQSLGQGLEFLIYFQGNSAPDKSGLPSDRFSAERTGGSVSTLTIQRTQQEDSAVYLCASSSYNNRGWGEAFFGQGTRLTVV.

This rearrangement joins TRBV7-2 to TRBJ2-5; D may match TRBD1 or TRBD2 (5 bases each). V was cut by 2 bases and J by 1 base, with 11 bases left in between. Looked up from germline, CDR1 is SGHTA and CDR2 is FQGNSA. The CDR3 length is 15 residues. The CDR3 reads CASSLSAGTQETQYF. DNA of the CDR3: TGTGCCAGCAGCTTAAGCGCAGGGACCCAAGAGACCCAGTACTTC.

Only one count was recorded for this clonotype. The CDR3 region has the DNA TGTGCCACCAGCAGAGATCTACCGGGAAGGGCGGCAGATACGCAGTATTTT. Encoded protein: CATSRDLPGRAADTQYF. The gene calls are TRBV15 and TRBJ2-3, with TRBD2 as a possible D gene (5 bases). Trimming left V 0 bases short and J 4 bases short, with 17 bases between. In germline, CDR1 is LNHNV, CDR2 YYDKDF (reference sequence). CDR3 length: 17 residues.

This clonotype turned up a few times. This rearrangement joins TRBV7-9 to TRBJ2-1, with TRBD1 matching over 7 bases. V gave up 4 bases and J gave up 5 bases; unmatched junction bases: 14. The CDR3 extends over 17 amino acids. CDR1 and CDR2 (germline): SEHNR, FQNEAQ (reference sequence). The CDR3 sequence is CASSSPLTGVSDNEQFF. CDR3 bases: TGTGCCAGCAGCTCCCCACTAACAGGGGTAAGCGACAATGAGCAGTTCTTC.

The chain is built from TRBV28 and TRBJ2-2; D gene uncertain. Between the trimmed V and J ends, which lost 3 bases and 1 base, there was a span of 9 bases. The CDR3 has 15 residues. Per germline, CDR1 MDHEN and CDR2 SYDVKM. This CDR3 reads CASSFPAQNTGELFF. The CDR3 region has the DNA TGTGCCAGCAGTTTTCCAGCCCAGAACACCGGGGAGCTGTTTTTT.

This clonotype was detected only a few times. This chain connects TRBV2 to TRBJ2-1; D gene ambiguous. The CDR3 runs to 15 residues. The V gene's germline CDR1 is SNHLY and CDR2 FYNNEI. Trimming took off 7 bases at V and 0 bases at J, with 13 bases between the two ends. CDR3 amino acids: CASKKESHSYNEQFF. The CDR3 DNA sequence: TGTGCCAGCAAGAAGGAATCTCACTCCTACAATGAGCAGTTCTTC.

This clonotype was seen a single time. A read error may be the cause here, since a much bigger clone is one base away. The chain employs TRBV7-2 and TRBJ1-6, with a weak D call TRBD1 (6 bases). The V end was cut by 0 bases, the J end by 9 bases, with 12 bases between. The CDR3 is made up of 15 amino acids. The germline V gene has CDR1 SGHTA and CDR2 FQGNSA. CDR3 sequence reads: CASSLARGLGSPLHF. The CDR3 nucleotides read TGTGCCAGCAGCTTAGCTCGGGGGCTAGGTTCACCCCTCCACTTT.

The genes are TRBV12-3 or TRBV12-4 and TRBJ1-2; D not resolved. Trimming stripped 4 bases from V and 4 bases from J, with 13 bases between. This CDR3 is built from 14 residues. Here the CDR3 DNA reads TGTGCCAGCAGTTCGCGACACGACTTCTATGGCTACACCTTC. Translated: CASSSRHDFYGYTF.

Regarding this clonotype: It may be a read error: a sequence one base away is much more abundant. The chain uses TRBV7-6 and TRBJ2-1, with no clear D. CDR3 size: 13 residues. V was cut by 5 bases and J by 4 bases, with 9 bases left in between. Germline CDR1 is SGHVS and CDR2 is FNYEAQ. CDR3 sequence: CASSPINYNEQFF. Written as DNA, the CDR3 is TGTGCCAGCAGCCCGATTAATTACAATGAGCAGTTCTTC.